The 32 T cell receptor beta chains given below trace back to one sample, sequenced in a study of blood T cell repertoires in COVID-19 (dated by TCRdb to 2020 to 2021). Library preparation was by the immunoSEQ multiplex PCR assay. What TCRdb holds here is the immuneACCESS table cut down to in-frame rearrangements. Part of the clones is not present; checked against another copy, under half of the missing clones reflect an unresolved V gene, and the others are unexplained. This sample is represented by some 250,000 clones; about four fifths of them were singletons. 6% to 8% of the sample rests with the top ten. The specimen was peripheral blood. The receptors shown here come from an elderly woman with COVID-19, enrolled during active disease.

The genes are TRBV3-1 (or the pseudogene TRBV3-2) and TRBJ2-5; D is unresolved. The V gene's germline CDR1 is LGHDT and CDR2 YNNKEL (reference sequence). The CDR3 spans 13 residues. Trimming stripped 4 bases from V and 2 bases from J, with 8 bases between. CDR3 coding DNA: TGTGCCAGCAGCCTATACGGTCAAGAGACCCAGTACTTC. Residues: CASSLYGQETQYF.

In its sample, this clone was seen once. The V call is TRBV27, the J call TRBJ1-5; unclear D gene. The germline V gene encodes CDR1 MNHEY and CDR2 SMNVEV (reference sequence). Trimming pared 0 bases from V and 3 bases from J, leaving 6 bases between. The CDR3 is 14 amino acids. CDR3 protein: CASSLSVLNQPQHF. CDR3 DNA sequence: TGTGCCAGCAGTTTATCCGTACTCAATCAGCCCCAGCATTTT.

The chain carries TRBV7-2 and TRBJ2-7; D may be TRBD2 (5 bases). Trimming stripped 2 bases from V and 3 bases from J, with 11 bases between. Germline CDR1 is SGHTA and CDR2 is FQGNSA. CDR3 length: 14 amino acids. This chain's CDR3 is CASSLRAEIYEQYF. In DNA form, the CDR3 reads TGTGCCAGCAGCTTACGAGCGGAGATCTACGAGCAGTACTTC.

The CDR3 loop is CAWSGKTAHGYTF. In DNA, the CDR3 is TGTGCCTGGAGTGGAAAAACAGCCCATGGCTACACCTTC. The V and J genes are TRBV30 and TRBJ1-2; D is undetermined. V was trimmed by 1 base and J by 6 bases, leaving 12 bases between them. Germline-derived CDR1 and CDR2 are GTSNPN and SVGIG (reference sequence). The CDR3 is made up of 13 amino acids. Looking up the rest from reference TRBV30 and TRBJ1-2 gives the full variable domain: SQTIHQWPATLVQPVGSPLSLECTVEGTSNPNLYWYRQAAGRGLQLLFYSVGIGQISSEVPQNLSASRPQDRQFILSSKKLLLSDSGFYLCAWSGKTAHGYTFGSGTRLTVV.

This chain links TRBV9 with TRBJ1-2, with 8 bases matching TRBD1. V gave up 0 bases and J gave up 5 bases; unmatched junction bases: 3. The CDR3 is 14 residues long. Germline V gene data show CDR1 as SGDLS and CDR2 as YYNGEE. The chain's CDR3 is CASSVDRTGYGYTF. CDR3 in DNA: TGTGCCAGCAGCGTAGACCGGACAGGGTATGGCTACACCTTC.

About this clone: The sample contains more than one DNA sequence encoding this CDR3. This chain links TRBV11-2 with TRBJ1-5, with D perhaps TRBD1 (5 bases). In germline, CDR1 is SGHAT, CDR2 FQNNGV. V lost 4 bases and J lost 4, with 8 bases in between. CDR3 length equals 13 residues. The CDR3 DNA reads TGTGCCAGCAGCTCCCCAGGGAATCAGCCCCAGCATTTT. Its protein product is CASSSPGNQPQHF.

This rearrangement joins TRBV28 to TRBJ1-4, with TRBD1 matching 7 bases. After removal of 3 bases from V and 10 bases from J, the junction contained 11 bases not matched to a gene. Germline CDR1 MDHEN, CDR2 SYDVKM. The CDR3 spans 15 residues. The CDR3 nucleotides read TGTGCCAGCAGTTTGTCCGGGACAGCCTGGGGAAAACTGTTTTTT. Residues: CASSLSGTAWGKLFF.

On this clone: An end of the junction does not agree with germline; a read error may underlie this. The rearrangement uses TRBV5-8 and TRBJ1-4, with 7 nucleotides matching TRBD1. This CDR3 is built from 11 residues. The germline V gene encodes CDR1 SGHTS and CDR2 YDEGEE. The CDR3 sequence is CASSSRQGKAF. CDR3 coding DNA: TGTGCCAGCAGCTCCCGACAGGGAAAGGCTTTT.

In its sample, this clone was seen once. This rearrangement joins TRBV7-3 to TRBJ2-7; weak D call: TRBD2 (5 bases). CDR3 length: 15 amino acids. Per the germline V gene, CDR1 is SGHTA and CDR2 is FQGTGA. V dropped 5 bases and J dropped 4 bases, with 18 bases sitting between them. The CDR3 DNA follows: TGTGCCAGCAGCACGCCCATAGGGAGTAGATACGAGCAGTACTTC. It encodes CASSTPIGSRYEQYF.

V is TRBV29-1 and J is TRBJ1-5, with a weak D call TRBD1 (6 bases). CDR1 and CDR2 from the germline V gene are SQVTM and ANQGSEA. The CDR3 has 12 residues. The chain's CDR3 is CNRQGRTQPQHF. Written as DNA, the CDR3 is TGCAACCGGCAGGGGCGGACTCAGCCCCAGCATTTT.

The rearrangement uses TRBV2 and TRBJ1-5, with a possible D match to TRBD1 (6 bases). The length of the CDR3 is 13 residues. Per the germline V gene, CDR1 is SNHLY and CDR2 is FYNNEI. The ends were cut back, 7 bases at V and 5 bases at J, with 12 bases in the middle. The CDR3 DNA reads TGTGCCAGCAAGGGGGACGGGGATCAGCCCCAGCATTTT. This codes for CASKGDGDQPQHF.

V usage is TRBV6-1 and J usage is TRBJ1-2, with D possibly being TRBD1 (5 bases). The V end was cut by 2 bases, the J end by 6 bases, with 13 bases between. The CDR3 totals 14 residues. CDR1 is MNHNS, CDR2 SASEGT, per germline. The CDR3 sequence: CASSEREGRNGYTF. The DNA for the CDR3 is TGTGCCAGCAGTGAAAGGGAGGGGAGGAATGGCTACACCTTC.

The rearrangement links TRBV29-1 to TRBJ1-2; a possible D gene is TRBD1 (6 bases). Germline-derived CDR1 and CDR2 are SQVTM and ANQGSEA. CDR3 length: 15 residues. The V and J ends lost 2 bases and 4 bases respectively, with 17 bases between them. The CDR3 is CSVEPREQGSYGYTF. The CDR3 DNA sequence: TGCAGCGTTGAACCACGCGAACAGGGTAGCTATGGCTACACCTTC.

As concerns this clone: Additional DNA sequences in this sample encode the identical CDR3. The chain employs TRBV18 and TRBJ1-1; D is unresolved. This CDR3 is 13 amino acids long. Germline V lookup: CDR1 KGHSH, CDR2 LQKENI. The V end was cut by 3 bases, the J end by 3 bases, with 8 bases between. Here the CDR3 reads CASSPAGDTEAFF. In DNA, the CDR3 is TGTGCCAGCTCACCTGCGGGTGACACTGAAGCTTTCTTT.

V usage is TRBV27 and J usage is TRBJ1-1; TRBD1 agrees at 7 bases. The germline V gene encodes CDR1 MNHEY and CDR2 SMNVEV (reference sequence). V trimming: 8 bases; J trimming: 4 bases; junction bases outside the gene matches: 7. The CDR3 runs to 13 residues. The CDR3 sequence: CASSSRDSTEAFF. CDR3 DNA: TGTGCCAGCTCCAGCCGGGACAGCACTGAAGCTTTCTTT.

The chain has TRBV18 and TRBJ2-2; tentative D call: TRBD1 (6 bases). Trimming stripped 3 bases from V and 3 bases from J, with 11 bases between. This CDR3 is built from 15 residues. The V gene's germline CDR1 is KGHSH and CDR2 LQKENI. The CDR3 region has the DNA TGTGCCAGCTCACCTCGGACAGTAGACACCGGGGAGCTGTTTTTT. This codes for CASSPRTVDTGELFF.

The chain joins TRBV13 to TRBJ2-1; tentative D call: TRBD2 (5 bases). Trimming shortened V by 5 bases and J by 1 base, and 12 bases separated the two germline ends. CDR3 length equals 15 residues. The germline gives CDR1 PRHDT, CDR2 FYEKMQ (reference sequence). The CDR3 is CASSLGRGSYNEQFF. The CDR3 coding sequence is TGTGCCAGCAGCCTTGGACGGGGATCCTACAATGAGCAGTTCTTC. The variable domain in full, with the rest retrieved from reference TRBV13 and TRBJ2-1, is AAGVIQSPRHLIKEKRETATLKCYPIPRHDTVYWYQQGPGQDPQFLISFYEKMQSDKGSIPDRFSAQQFSDYHSELNMSSLELGDSALYFCASSLGRGSYNEQFFGPGTRLTVL.

V and J are TRBV6-4 and TRBJ2-2, with TRBD1 identical over 9 bases. J lost 6 bases, V lost 8 bases, and 7 bases had no gene match. The germline CDR1 and CDR2 sequences are MRHNA and SNTAGT. The CDR3 is made up of 14 amino acids. CDR3 protein: CASSIQGAAGELFF. As DNA, the CDR3 is TGTGCCAGCTCGATACAGGGGGCGGCCGGGGAGCTGTTTTTT.

The chain links TRBV15 to TRBJ2-2; 7 bases are a match to TRBD1. Trimming took 1 base from V and 2 from J; bases not matched to a gene: 4. This CDR3 has 16 amino acids. Germline-derived CDR1 and CDR2 are LNHNV and YYDKDF (reference sequence). CDR3 in DNA: TGTGCCACCAGCAGAGGGACAGGTTTAAACACCGGGGAGCTGTTTTTT. This codes for CATSRGTGLNTGELFF.

The chain joins TRBV5-1 to TRBJ2-2; 8 bases line up with TRBD1. This CDR3 contains 14 residues. Germline-derived CDR1 and CDR2 are SGHRS and YFSETQ. Trimming removed 4 bases from V and 6 bases from J; junction bases left unmatched: 5. CDR3 in amino acids: CASSPRQGSGELFF. The CDR3 coding sequence is TGCGCCAGCAGCCCAAGACAGGGGTCCGGGGAGCTGTTTTTT.

This chain joins TRBV27 and TRBJ2-1; the match to TRBD1 covers 7 bases. CDR3 length equals 17 residues. Trimming cost V 3 bases and J 6 bases; bases outside gene matches: 14. Germline assignment: CDR1 MNHEY and CDR2 SMNVEV (reference sequence). CDR3 region: CASSLSWLAQGSNEQFF. The CDR3 coding sequence is TGTGCCAGCAGTTTGTCGTGGTTAGCACAGGGGAGCAATGAGCAGTTCTTC.

This clone was picked up one time. The chain combines TRBV7-2 with TRBJ1-1, with unresolved D. CDR3 length: 15 residues. Germline loops: CDR1 SGHTA, CDR2 FQGNSA. Trimming removed 7 bases from V and 4 bases from J, with 19 bases in between. The CDR3 nucleotides are TGTGCCAGCAACCCCCTGATAGGGCGGGTCACTGAAGCTTTCTTT. It specifies CASNPLIGRVTEAFF.

Written as DNA, the CDR3 is TGCGCCAGCAGCTTGGCTTCTTATAGCGGGAGGGGTGCACGAGATACGCAGTATTTT. Translated: CASSLASYSGRGARDTQYF. The chain combines TRBV5-1 with TRBJ2-3, with 11 bases fitting TRBD2. Germline V lookup: CDR1 SGHRS, CDR2 YFSETQ. Germline trimming cut 0 bases from V and 5 bases from J; bases unmatched to any gene: 14. The CDR3 loop spans 19 amino acids.

The chain combines TRBV3-1 (or the pseudogene TRBV3-2) with TRBJ2-3; D remains unclear. V was trimmed by 3 bases and J by 0 bases, leaving 4 bases between them. The germline V gene encodes CDR1 LGHDT and CDR2 YNNKEL (reference sequence). This CDR3 comprises 13 residues. CDR3 protein: CASSHYSTDTQYF. The CDR3 coding sequence is TGTGCCAGCAGCCACTACAGCACAGATACGCAGTATTTT.

This clone was seen more than once but under ten times. This rearrangement joins TRBV7-3 to TRBJ2-1, with D possibly matching TRBD1 (6 bases). Germline V gene sequence: CDR1 SGHTA, CDR2 FQGTGA. The CDR3 totals 15 residues. V was cut by 3 bases and J by 9 bases, with 18 bases left in between. The CDR3 DNA reads as TGTGCCAGCAGCTTGGTGCCCGGGACAAGGACTGAGCAGTTCTTC. Translating gives CASSLVPGTRTEQFF.

This clone was recorded only once. The chain links TRBV7-8 to TRBJ1-1; D is uncertain. Between the trimmed V and J ends, which lost 5 bases and 11 bases, there was a span of 12 bases. In germline, CDR1 is SGHVS, CDR2 FQNEAQ. The CDR3 spans 11 residues. CDR3 coding DNA: TGTGCCAGCAGCCAGACTCCAGAGGCTTTCTTT. This sequence encodes CASSQTPEAFF.

The rearrangement uses TRBV7-3 and TRBJ1-2; D gene ambiguous. Trimming left V 2 bases short and J 4 bases short, with 11 bases between. This CDR3 contains 14 residues. Germline CDR1 is SGHTA and CDR2 is FQGTGA. The CDR3 spells CASSLSPEVYGYTF. The CDR3 nucleotides read TGTGCCAGCAGCTTATCCCCAGAGGTCTATGGCTACACCTTC.

The V gene is TRBV6-5, the J gene TRBJ1-1, with TRBD1 as a possible D gene (5 bases). This CDR3 region has 14 residues. Trimming took off 5 bases at V and 10 bases at J, with 20 bases between the two ends. Germline lookup yields CDR1 MNHEY and CDR2 SVGAGI. Written as DNA, the CDR3 is TGTGCCAGCAGTCGAGAGGGACTGGGAGGCCGAGCTTTCTTT. The encoded protein is CASSREGLGGRAFF.

The chain joins TRBV2 to TRBJ1-1, with TRBD1 matching over 9 bases. CDR1 SNHLY and CDR2 FYNNEI come from the germline V gene. The CDR3 contains 13 residues. J was trimmed by 8 bases and V by 1 base; bases with no gene match: 2. In nucleotides, the CDR3 is TGTGCCAGCAGTGAAGAGGGGACAGGGGAAGCTTTCTTT. This codes for CASSEEGTGEAFF.

The chain recombines TRBV5-1 with TRBJ1-1; D is possibly TRBD1 (6 bases). CDR1 SGHRS and CDR2 YFSETQ come from the germline V gene. The ends were cut back, 5 bases at V and 7 bases at J, with 18 bases in the middle. The CDR3 consists of 14 residues. The CDR3 is CASSSTGSRGEAFF. The DNA for the CDR3 is TGCGCCAGCAGTTCCACAGGGTCACGGGGTGAAGCTTTCTTT.

The chain joins TRBV28 to TRBJ2-3; 9 bases are shared with TRBD2. This CDR3 region has 15 residues. Trimming at V came to 7 bases and at J to 3 bases, leaving 8 bases not matched to a gene. The V gene's germline CDR1 is MDHEN and CDR2 SYDVKM. CDR3 DNA: TGTGCCAGCAACGGCGGGAGGGCCGGTACAGATACGCAGTATTTT. Translating gives CASNGGRAGTDTQYF.

The gene calls are TRBV14 and TRBJ1-1, with D possibly TRBD1 on 5 matching bases. Germline CDR1 is SGHDN and CDR2 is FVKESK. This CDR3 contains 13 residues. With 4 bases removed from V and 8 bases from J, the gap between germline ends came to 14 bases. The DNA for the CDR3 is TGTGCCAGCAGCCTTCAGGGTACCCGCGAAGCTTTCTTT. Translation gives CASSLQGTREAFF.